Listed here are 25 T cell receptor beta chains from one sample, sequenced in a study of siplizumab effects on memory and regulatory T cells. Clones were read by immunoSEQ multiplex PCR, and TCRdb kept only the in-frame ones, dropping some. The table shows roughly 100,000 clones, with 80% to 95% occurring only once. Sequences were obtained from CD8+ T cells sorted from blood. The receptors were gathered from a human donor in good health.

The chain links TRBV25-1 to TRBJ1-1; D ambiguous. Germline V gene lookup returns CDR1 MGHDK and CDR2 SYGVNS. The germline V and J ends were trimmed by 8 bases and 1 base, with 8 bases remaining between them. The CDR3 contains 12 residues. CDR3 DNA sequence: TGTGCCAGCTATCACGGGAACACTGAAGCTTTCTTT. Translated: CASYHGNTEAFF.

J is TRBJ2-1 and V is TRBV4-2, with D possibly being TRBD1 or TRBD2 (5 bases each). The V gene lost 0 bases and the J gene lost 10 bases, with 19 bases spanning the gap. Germline CDR1 reads LGHNA; CDR2 reads YNFKEQ. This CDR3 contains 16 residues. The CDR3 sequence is CASSQDRASGPDEQFF. For the CDR3, the DNA is TGTGCCAGCAGCCAAGATAGGGCGTCGGGACCGGACGAGCAGTTCTTC.

The rearrangement links TRBV5-4 to TRBJ1-6, with a tentative D call TRBD1 (5 bases). CDR1 is SGHNT, CDR2 YYREEE, per germline (reference sequence). This CDR3 is built from 15 residues. Trimming shortened V by 1 base and J by 6 bases, and 11 bases separated the two germline ends. The CDR3 nucleotides are TGTGCCAGCAGCTTGATTGGGACGGGTAATTCACCCCTCCACTTT. This sequence encodes CASSLIGTGNSPLHF. The entire variable domain, with the rest obtained from reference TRBV5-4 and TRBJ1-6, is as follows: ETGVTQSPTHLIKTRGQQVTLRCSSQSGHNTVSWYQQALGQGPQFIFQYYREEENGRGNFPPRFSGLQFPNYSSELNVNALELDDSALYLCASSLIGTGNSPLHFGNGTRLTVT.

V usage is TRBV4-1 and J usage is TRBJ2-1, with D unresolved. V was pared by 0 bases and J by 0 bases, with 12 bases between. This CDR3 region has 17 residues. The germline V gene encodes CDR1 MGHRA and CDR2 YSYEKL. CDR3 residues: CASSQDRWGSSYNEQFF. CDR3 bases: TGCGCCAGCAGCCAAGATCGCTGGGGTAGCTCCTACAATGAGCAGTTCTTC.

The rearrangement links TRBV7-2 to TRBJ2-3; the match to TRBD2 covers 12 bases. V lost 5 bases, J lost 0 bases, and 6 bases stayed unmatched. The germline V gene has CDR1 SGHTA and CDR2 FQGNSA. This CDR3 is 17 amino acids long. This CDR3 is CASSLPTSGRSTDTQYF. In DNA form, the CDR3 reads TGTGCCAGCAGCCTCCCCACTAGCGGGAGGAGCACAGATACGCAGTATTTT.

The chain joins TRBV25-1 to TRBJ1-4, with 9 bases lining up with TRBD1. The V gene's germline CDR1 is MGHDK and CDR2 SYGVNS. V was clipped by 2 bases and J by 5 bases; unmatched bases: 3. This CDR3 has 15 amino acids. CDR3 in amino acids: CASSEGTGFNEKLFF. The DNA of the CDR3 is TGTGCCAGCAGTGAAGGGACAGGGTTCAATGAAAAACTGTTTTTT.

This clone appeared a single time. J is TRBJ1-1 and V is TRBV5-1, with 9 bases aligning to TRBD1. This CDR3 region has 16 residues. Germline CDR1 is SGHRS and CDR2 is YFSETQ. The ends lost 4 bases at V and 3 bases at J; junction bases unmatched: 10. The CDR3 bases are TGCGCCAGCAGCGCCGGGGACAGGGAGAAGCACACTGAAGCTTTCTTT. Its protein product is CASSAGDREKHTEAFF.

The V and J genes are TRBV13 and TRBJ2-1; D is undetermined. The CDR3 loop spans 16 amino acids. Germline values: CDR1 PRHDT, CDR2 FYEKMQ (reference sequence). The V end was cut by 0 bases, the J end by 0 bases, with 9 bases between. In DNA form, the CDR3 reads TGTGCCAGCAGCTTAGGCCAACCAAACTCCTACAATGAGCAGTTCTTC. Residues: CASSLGQPNSYNEQFF.

The V call is TRBV15, the J call TRBJ1-5, with D possibly being TRBD1 (5 bases). The CDR3 has 16 amino acids. The V and J ends lost 0 bases and 5 bases respectively, with 14 bases between them. Germline CDR1 reads LNHNV; CDR2 reads YYDKDF (reference sequence). For the CDR3, the DNA is TGTGCCACCAGCAGAGATCTTGGGGCGCGGGATCAGCCCCAGCATTTT. This sequence encodes CATSRDLGARDQPQHF.

The V gene is TRBV19, the J gene TRBJ2-7; D is unclear. From germline, CDR1 is LNHDA and CDR2 SQIVND (reference sequence). The CDR3 spans 12 residues. Trimming removed 6 bases from V and 6 bases from J, with 12 bases in between. The CDR3 reads CASSGSDGEQYF. The CDR3, as DNA: TGTGCCAGTAGCGGGTCGGACGGCGAGCAGTACTTC.

The chain carries TRBV27 and TRBJ1-1, with D unresolved. Trimming shortened V by 1 base and J by 1 base, and 4 bases separated the two germline ends. The germline V gene has CDR1 MNHEY and CDR2 SMNVEV (reference sequence). This CDR3 is 13 amino acids long. The CDR3 DNA sequence: TGTGCCAGCAGTTTATTAGAGAACACTGAAGCTTTCTTT. This encodes CASSLLENTEAFF.

V and J are TRBV27 and TRBJ2-7; TRBD1 matches 9 bases. Trimming at V came to 2 bases and at J to 5 bases, leaving 7 bases not matched to a gene. This CDR3 is built from 15 residues. CDR1 is MNHEY, CDR2 SMNVEV, per germline (reference sequence). CDR3 residues: CASSLEGTGWNEQYF. In DNA, the CDR3 is TGTGCCAGCAGTTTAGAGGGGACAGGGTGGAACGAGCAGTACTTC.

J is TRBJ1-5 and V is TRBV30; D is unclear. Germline values: CDR1 GTSNPN, CDR2 SVGIG (reference sequence). Trimming shortened V by 5 bases and J by 2 bases, and 10 bases separated the two germline ends. CDR3 length equals 13 residues. The CDR3 here is CAWSGGRNQPQHF. As DNA, the CDR3 is TGTGCCTGGTCGGGTGGCCGCAATCAGCCCCAGCATTTT.

The J gene is TRBJ1-1, the V gene TRBV6-5, with a possible D match to TRBD1 (6 bases). Germline lookup yields CDR1 MNHEY and CDR2 SVGAGI. V was clipped by 6 bases and J by 4 bases, with 6 bases between them. The CDR3 sequence is 11 residues long. This CDR3 is CASRGATEAFF. The DNA of the CDR3 is TGTGCCAGCAGGGGGGCCACTGAAGCTTTCTTT.

The V gene is TRBV7-3, the J gene TRBJ2-1, with TRBD2 matching over 10 bases. This CDR3 is 16 amino acids long. V trimming: 5 bases; J trimming: 3 bases; junction bases outside the gene matches: 7. Germline CDR1 reads SGHTA; CDR2 reads FQGTGA. CDR3 sequence: CASSLSPSGSYNEQFF. CDR3 in DNA: TGTGCCAGCAGCCTTTCACCTAGCGGGAGCTACAATGAGCAGTTCTTC.

Here the CDR3 reads CASSPLGGSGNTIYF. In DNA, the CDR3 is TGTGCCAGCAGCCCCTTAGGGGGGTCCGGAAACACCATATATTTT. The chain joins TRBV11-2 to TRBJ1-3; tentatively, D is TRBD1 (6 bases). The germline gives CDR1 SGHAT, CDR2 FQNNGV. V was pared by 5 bases and J by 4 bases, with 15 bases between. The CDR3 contains 15 residues.

The genes are TRBV9 and TRBJ2-1; TRBD1 or TRBD2 may be the D gene (5 bases each). Trimming took 4 bases from V and 5 from J, leaving 16 bases between them. Germline CDR1 and CDR2: SGDLS and YYNGEE. The CDR3 runs 15 residues. The CDR3 region is CASSRDGAGNNEQFF. CDR3 coding DNA: TGTGCCAGCAGCCGTGACGGGGCTGGAAACAATGAGCAGTTCTTC.

The V gene is TRBV19, the J gene TRBJ1-5; the match to TRBD1 covers 7 bases. V dropped 3 bases and J dropped 7; count of bases not matched to a gene: 6. Germline V gene lookup returns CDR1 LNHDA and CDR2 SQIVND (reference sequence). The length of the CDR3 is 14 residues. CDR3 region: CASSILSGGQPQHF. CDR3 DNA: TGTGCCAGTAGTATTTTGTCAGGGGGACAGCCCCAGCATTTT.

The genes are TRBV7-9 and TRBJ2-1, with D possibly being TRBD1 or TRBD2 (5 bases each). There are 16 residues in the CDR3. CDR1 is SEHNR and CDR2 is FQNEAQ in the germline V gene (reference sequence). V shed 1 base and J shed 6 bases, with 16 bases lying between them. The CDR3: CASSLVGAVRGNEQFF. DNA for the CDR3: TGTGCCAGCAGCTTAGTTGGGGCGGTCCGGGGCAATGAGCAGTTCTTC.

The gene calls are TRBV5-1 and TRBJ2-7; tentatively, D is TRBD2 (5 bases). Germline V gives CDR1 SGHRS, CDR2 YFSETQ. The germline V and J ends were trimmed by 4 bases and 7 bases, with 21 bases remaining between them. The CDR3 totals 15 residues. The CDR3 region is CASSGRPSEVWEQYF. The CDR3 coding sequence is TGCGCCAGCAGCGGGAGACCTTCAGAGGTTTGGGAGCAGTACTTC.

The chain employs TRBV7-2 and TRBJ1-2; 7 nucleotides match TRBD1. Germline V lookup: CDR1 SGHTA, CDR2 FQGNSA. V lost 4 bases and J lost 4; bases outside the gene matches: 6. This CDR3 has 14 residues. The CDR3 nucleotides are TGTGCCAGCAGCTCCCCGGGACAGTCCTATGGCTACACCTTC. This encodes CASSSPGQSYGYTF.

The V and J genes are TRBV9 and TRBJ2-7; D is perhaps TRBD2 (5 bases). This CDR3 spans 13 amino acids. Germline-derived CDR1 and CDR2 are SGDLS and YYNGEE. Trimming removed 4 bases at V and 1 base at J, with 9 bases between. CDR3 nucleotides: TGTGCCAGCAGCCCGCCGGGATCCTACGAGCAGTACTTC. This translates into CASSPPGSYEQYF.

This clone came up a few times. In DNA form, the CDR3 reads TGCGCCAGCAGTGCGGACACCTACGTTAACTATGGCTACACCTTC. Translation gives CASSADTYVNYGYTF. J is TRBJ1-2 and V is TRBV10-2, with D perhaps TRBD1 (5 bases). The CDR3 is made up of 15 amino acids. The germline V and J ends were trimmed by 4 bases and 1 base, with 13 bases remaining between them. The germline CDR1 and CDR2 sequences are WSHSY and SAAADI.

V usage is TRBV4-1 and J usage is TRBJ2-1; 7 bases match TRBD1. The CDR3 extends over 14 amino acids. The V gene's germline CDR1 is MGHRA and CDR2 YSYEKL. Trimming at V came to 7 bases and at J to 4 bases, leaving 7 bases not matched to a gene. CDR3 in amino acids: CASTPQGFYNEQFF. DNA of the CDR3: TGCGCCAGCACCCCACAGGGGTTTTACAATGAGCAGTTCTTC.

The chain couples TRBV7-9 to TRBJ1-1; D is undetermined. CDR1 and CDR2 (germline): SEHNR, FQNEAQ (reference sequence). CDR3 size: 14 residues. V lost 1 base to trimming and J lost 8 bases, with 14 bases between them. CDR3 amino acids: CASSLVGHNQEAFF. The CDR3 DNA reads as TGTGCCAGCAGCTTAGTAGGGCACAACCAGGAAGCTTTCTTT.